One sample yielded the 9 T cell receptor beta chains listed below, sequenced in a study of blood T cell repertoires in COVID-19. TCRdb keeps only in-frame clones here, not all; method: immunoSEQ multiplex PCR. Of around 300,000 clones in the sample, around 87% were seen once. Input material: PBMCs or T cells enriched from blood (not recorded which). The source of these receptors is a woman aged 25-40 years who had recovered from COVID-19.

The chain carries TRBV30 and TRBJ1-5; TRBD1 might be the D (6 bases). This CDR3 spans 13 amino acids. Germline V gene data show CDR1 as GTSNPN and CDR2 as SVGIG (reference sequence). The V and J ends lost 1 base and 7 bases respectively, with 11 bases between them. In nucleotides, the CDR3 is TGTGCCTGGAGTGGACAGGTAACGCAGCCCCAGCATTTT. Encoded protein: CAWSGQVTQPQHF.

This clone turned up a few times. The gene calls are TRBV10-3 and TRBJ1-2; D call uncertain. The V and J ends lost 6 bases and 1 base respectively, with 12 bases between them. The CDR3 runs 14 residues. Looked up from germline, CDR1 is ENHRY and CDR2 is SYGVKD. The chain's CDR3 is CAIRRDPDNYGYTF. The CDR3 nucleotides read TGTGCCATCAGGCGGGATCCCGATAACTATGGCTACACCTTC.

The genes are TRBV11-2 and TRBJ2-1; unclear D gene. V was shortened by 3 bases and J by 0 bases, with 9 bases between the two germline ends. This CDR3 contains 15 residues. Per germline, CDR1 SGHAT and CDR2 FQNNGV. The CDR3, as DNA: TGTGCCAGCAGCTTTGTCAAGAGCTCCTACAATGAGCAGTTCTTC. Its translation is CASSFVKSSYNEQFF.

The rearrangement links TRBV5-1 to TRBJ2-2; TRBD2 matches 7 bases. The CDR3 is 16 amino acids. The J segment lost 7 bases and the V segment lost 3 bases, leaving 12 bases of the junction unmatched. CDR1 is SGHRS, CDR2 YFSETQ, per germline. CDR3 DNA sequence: TGCGCCAGCAGCTCTGGAGGCCACGCGGGGGACGGGGAGCTGTTTTTT. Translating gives CASSSGGHAGDGELFF.

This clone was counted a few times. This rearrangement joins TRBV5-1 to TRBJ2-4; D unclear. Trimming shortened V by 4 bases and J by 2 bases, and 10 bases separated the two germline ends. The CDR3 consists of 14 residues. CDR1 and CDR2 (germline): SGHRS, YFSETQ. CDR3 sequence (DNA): TGCGCCAGCAGCGAGCATGGGCCCAAAAACATTCAGTACTTC. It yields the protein CASSEHGPKNIQYF.

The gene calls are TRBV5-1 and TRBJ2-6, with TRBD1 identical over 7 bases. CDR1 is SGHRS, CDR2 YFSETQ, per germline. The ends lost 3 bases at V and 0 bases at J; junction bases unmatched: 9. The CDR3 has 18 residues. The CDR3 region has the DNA TGCGCCAGCAGCTCCTCCGGGACAGTCCTCTCTGGGGCCAACGTCCTGACTTTC. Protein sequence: CASSSSGTVLSGANVLTF.

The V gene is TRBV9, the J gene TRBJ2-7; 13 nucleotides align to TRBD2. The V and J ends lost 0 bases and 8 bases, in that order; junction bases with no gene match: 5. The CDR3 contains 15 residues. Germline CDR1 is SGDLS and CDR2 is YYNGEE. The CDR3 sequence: CASSVAGLAGSKQYF. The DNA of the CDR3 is TGTGCCAGCAGCGTAGCGGGACTAGCGGGGAGTAAGCAGTACTTC.

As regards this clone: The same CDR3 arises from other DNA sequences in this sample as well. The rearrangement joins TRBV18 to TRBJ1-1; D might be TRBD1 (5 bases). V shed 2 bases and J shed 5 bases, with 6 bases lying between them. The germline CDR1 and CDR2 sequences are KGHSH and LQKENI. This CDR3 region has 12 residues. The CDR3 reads CASSPGATEAFF. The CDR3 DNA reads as TGTGCCAGCTCACCAGGGGCAACTGAAGCTTTCTTT.

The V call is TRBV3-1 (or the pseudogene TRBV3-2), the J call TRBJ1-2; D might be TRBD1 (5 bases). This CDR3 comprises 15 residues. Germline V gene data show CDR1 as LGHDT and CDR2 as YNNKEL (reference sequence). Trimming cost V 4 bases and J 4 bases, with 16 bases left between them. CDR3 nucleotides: TGTGCCAGCAGCCGGGGGGAGAGTCTTAGCTATGGCTACACCTTC. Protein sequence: CASSRGESLSYGYTF.